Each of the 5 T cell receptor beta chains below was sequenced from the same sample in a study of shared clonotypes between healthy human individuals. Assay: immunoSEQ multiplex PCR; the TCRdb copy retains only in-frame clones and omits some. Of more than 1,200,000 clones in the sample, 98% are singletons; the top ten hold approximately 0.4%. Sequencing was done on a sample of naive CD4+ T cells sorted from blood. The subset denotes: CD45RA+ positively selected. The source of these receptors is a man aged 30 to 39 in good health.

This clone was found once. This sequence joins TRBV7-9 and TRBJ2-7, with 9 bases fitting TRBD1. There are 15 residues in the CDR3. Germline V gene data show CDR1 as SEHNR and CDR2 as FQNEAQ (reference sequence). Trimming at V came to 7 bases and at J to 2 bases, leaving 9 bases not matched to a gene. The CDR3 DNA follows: TGTGCCAGCATCGCCGGGACAGGGTACCCCTACGAGCAGTACTTC. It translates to CASIAGTGYPYEQYF.

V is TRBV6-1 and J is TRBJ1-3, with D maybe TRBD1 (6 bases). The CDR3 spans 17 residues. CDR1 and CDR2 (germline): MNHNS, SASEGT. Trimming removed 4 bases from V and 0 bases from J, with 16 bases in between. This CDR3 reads CASSVSTGVLSGNTIYF. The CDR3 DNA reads TGTGCCAGCAGTGTTTCGACAGGAGTGCTCTCTGGAAACACCATATATTTT.

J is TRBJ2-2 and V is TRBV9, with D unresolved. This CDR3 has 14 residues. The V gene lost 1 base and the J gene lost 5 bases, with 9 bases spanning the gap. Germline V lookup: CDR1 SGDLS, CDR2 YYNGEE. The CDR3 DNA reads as TGTGCCAGCAGCGTATCGGGCGGAACCGGGGAGCTGTTTTTT. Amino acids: CASSVSGGTGELFF.

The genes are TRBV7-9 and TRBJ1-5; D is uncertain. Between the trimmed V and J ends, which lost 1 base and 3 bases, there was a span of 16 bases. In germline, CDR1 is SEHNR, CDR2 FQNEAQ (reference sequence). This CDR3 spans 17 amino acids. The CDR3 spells CASSLGSGGVTNQPQHF. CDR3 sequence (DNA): TGTGCCAGCAGCTTAGGTTCGGGTGGGGTTACCAATCAGCCCCAGCATTTT.

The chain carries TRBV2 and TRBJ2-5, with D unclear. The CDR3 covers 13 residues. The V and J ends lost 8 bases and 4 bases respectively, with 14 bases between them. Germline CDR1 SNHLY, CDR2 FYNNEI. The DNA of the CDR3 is TGTGCCAGCTCTCCCCTGAGAGGAGAGACCCAGTACTTC. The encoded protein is CASSPLRGETQYF.